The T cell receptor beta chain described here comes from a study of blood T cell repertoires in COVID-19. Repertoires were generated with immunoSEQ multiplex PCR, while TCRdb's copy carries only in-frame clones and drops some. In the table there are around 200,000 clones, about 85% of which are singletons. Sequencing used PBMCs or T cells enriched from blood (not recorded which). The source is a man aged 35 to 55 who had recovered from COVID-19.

The CDR3 is CAYRYYNSPLHF. The CDR3 region has the DNA TGTGCATATAGGTACTACAATTCACCCCTCCACTTT. J is TRBJ1-6 and V is TRBV5-4; D is ambiguous. The CDR3 totals 12 residues. The germline gives CDR1 SGHNT, CDR2 YYREEE (reference sequence). Complete variable domain (other parts from reference TRBV5-4 and TRBJ1-6): ETGVTQSPTHLIKTRGQQVTLRCSSQSGHNTVSWYQQALGQGPQFIFQYYREEENGRGNFPPRFSGLQFPNYSSELNVNALELDDSALYLCAYRYYNSPLHFGNGTRLTVT.